The rows below give T cell receptor beta chains drawn from one sample of a study of early T cells in non-severe SARS-CoV-2 infection. A single record per CDR3 protein comes from TCRdb applying MiXCR to the 5' RACE reads. Counted here are some 57,000 distinct CDR3 sequences, around 9% occurring once; the ten biggest clones make up 20% to 25%. The source material was whole blood. The receptors shown here come from an adult who was a healthcare worker with PCR-confirmed SARS-CoV-2 infection or an uninfected control (not recorded which). Both conserved end residues are part of each CDR3. The D gene is left open where the match is weak. Clone sizes are given selectively: once, few, many, or a class where the clone is expanded.

V	J	size	D	DNA	CDR3
TRBV5-8	TRBJ1-2	many	TRBD1	TGTGCCAGCAGCTTGTCGGCAGGGGGTAGCTATGGCTACACCTTC	CASSLSAGGSYGYTF
TRBV5-4	TRBJ1-4	many	TRBD1	TGTGCCAGCAGCCTCCTCCCGACAGGGGTGGCAAAACTGTTTTTT	CASSLLPTGVAKLFF
TRBV20-1	TRBJ2-5	many	-	TGCAGTGCCCCCTCGACGGCCAAGACCCAGTACTTC	CSAPSTAKTQYF
TRBV11-2	TRBJ2-3	-	-	TGTGCCAGCGGCTTAGATCACGGAGATACGCAGTATTTT	CASGLDHGDTQYF
TRBV5-6	TRBJ1-1	few	-	TGTGCCAGCAGCTTGTCAGGCGGGAGCACTGAAGCTTTCTTT	CASSLSGGSTEAFF
TRBV7-9	TRBJ2-6	many	-	TGTGCCAGCACCCCGACCCCCCTGGGGGCCAACGTCCTGACTTTC	CASTPTPLGANVLTF
TRBV29-1	TRBJ2-7	many	TRBD1	TGCAGCGTTGGGGACAGCTACGAGCAGTACTTC	CSVGDSYEQYF
TRBV6-5	TRBJ2-2	-	-	TGTGCCAGCAGTTCCGGGGCGCGCGCCGGGGAGCTGTTTTTT	CASSSGARAGELFF
TRBV9	TRBJ1-1	many	TRBD1	TGTGCCAGCAGCGCCAACCAGGGGGACAACACTGAAGCTTTCTTT	CASSANQGDNTEAFF
TRBV6-1	TRBJ2-7	-	-	TGTGCCAGCAGTGGAGGGACACTGTATCGGGAGCAGTACTTC	CASSGGTLYREQYF
TRBV7-9	TRBJ1-4	-	-	TGTGCCAGCAGCTTTTTACCTAGCTTCGGTGATGAAAAACTGTTTTTT	CASSFLPSFGDEKLFF
TRBV12-3/TRBV12-4	TRBJ2-7	few	-	TGTGCCAGCGGAACAAGAGGCAGAGATTACGAGCAGTACTTC	CASGTRGRDYEQYF
TRBV9	TRBJ2-7	-	-	TGTGCCAGCAGCCTCGAACAGGGTAACGAGCAGTACTTC	CASSLEQGNEQYF
TRBV5-4	TRBJ2-1	many	TRBD2	TGTGCCAGCAGCTTGCTAGCGGGGGGTAGCTCCTACAATGAGCAGTTCTTC	CASSLLAGGSSYNEQFF
TRBV7-9	TRBJ2-2	-	-	TGTGCCAGCAGCTTGAGAGCGAACACCGGGGAGCTGTTTTTT	CASSLRANTGELFF
TRBV4-1	TRBJ1-1	many	-	TGCGCCAGCAGCCAAACAGGATTGAACACTGAAGCTTTCTTT	CASSQTGLNTEAFF
TRBV3-1	TRBJ1-1	-	-	TGTGCCAGCAGCCGCAGGGATCGTGCGAACACTGAAGCTTTCTTT	CASSRRDRANTEAFF
TRBV7-6	TRBJ2-5	few	-	TGTGCCAGCACCCTTTCAGGGGACTCTCCAGAGACCCAGTACTTC	CASTLSGDSPETQYF
TRBV5-6	TRBJ1-2	few	-	TGTGCCAGCAGCCTGAGGATGGGTAACTATGGCTACACCTTC	CASSLRMGNYGYTF
TRBV19	TRBJ2-3	many	-	TGTGCCAGTAGTCCAGACCCCAGCGTCGATACGCAGTATTTT	CASSPDPSVDTQYF
TRBV20-1	TRBJ2-3	many	-	TGCAGTGCTAAGGGGATGCAGACGGGCACAGATACGCAGTATTTT	CSAKGMQTGTDTQYF
TRBV5-5	TRBJ1-5	few	-	TGTGCCAGCAGCCGCAGGGCGGGGCAGCCCCAGCATTTT	CASSRRAGQPQHF
TRBV13	TRBJ2-7	many	-	TGTGCCAGCAGCTTAGTTAACTCCTACGAGCAGTACTTC	CASSLVNSYEQYF
TRBV4-1	TRBJ1-4	few	TRBD1	TGCGCCAGCAGCGCAGGTCCCGGGACAGGGGATGAAAAACTGTTTTTT	CASSAGPGTGDEKLFF
TRBV7-3	TRBJ1-1	-	-	TGTGCCAGCAGCCAGTCGACAGGAACTGAAGCTTTCTTT	CASSQSTGTEAFF